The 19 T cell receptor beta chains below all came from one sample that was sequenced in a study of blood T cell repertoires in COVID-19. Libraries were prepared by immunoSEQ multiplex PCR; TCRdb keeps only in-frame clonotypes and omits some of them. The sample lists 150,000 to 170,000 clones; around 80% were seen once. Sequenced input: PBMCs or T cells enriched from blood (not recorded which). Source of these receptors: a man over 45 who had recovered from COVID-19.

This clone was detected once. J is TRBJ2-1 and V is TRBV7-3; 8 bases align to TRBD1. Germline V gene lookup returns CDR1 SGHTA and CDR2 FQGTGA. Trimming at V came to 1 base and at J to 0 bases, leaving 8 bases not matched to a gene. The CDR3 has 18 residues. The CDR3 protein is CASSLKGQASSSYNEQFF. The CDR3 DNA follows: TGTGCCAGCAGCTTAAAGGGACAGGCGAGCAGCTCCTACAATGAGCAGTTCTTC.

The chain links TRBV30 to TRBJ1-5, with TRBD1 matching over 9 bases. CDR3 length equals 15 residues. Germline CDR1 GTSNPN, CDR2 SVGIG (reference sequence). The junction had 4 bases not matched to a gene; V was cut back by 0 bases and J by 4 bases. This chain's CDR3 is CAWSVGGTGNQPQHF. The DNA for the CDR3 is TGTGCCTGGAGTGTGGGGGGGACAGGGAATCAGCCCCAGCATTTT. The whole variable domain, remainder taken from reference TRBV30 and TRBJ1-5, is SQTIHQWPATLVQPVGSPLSLECTVEGTSNPNLYWYRQAAGRGLQLLFYSVGIGQISSEVPQNLSASRPQDRQFILSSKKLLLSDSGFYLCAWSVGGTGNQPQHFGDGTRLSIL.

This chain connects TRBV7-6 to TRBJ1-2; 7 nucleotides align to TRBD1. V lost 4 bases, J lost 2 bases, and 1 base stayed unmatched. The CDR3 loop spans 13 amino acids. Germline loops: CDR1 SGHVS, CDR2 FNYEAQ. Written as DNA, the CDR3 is TGTGCCAGCAGCTCGGGACAGAACTATGGCTACACCTTC. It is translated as CASSSGQNYGYTF.

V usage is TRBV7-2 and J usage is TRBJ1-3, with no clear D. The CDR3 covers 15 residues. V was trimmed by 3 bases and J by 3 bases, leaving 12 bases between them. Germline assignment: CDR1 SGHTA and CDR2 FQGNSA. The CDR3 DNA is TGTGCCAGCAGCTTGGGCCCCATGGGTGGAAACACCATATATTTT. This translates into CASSLGPMGGNTIYF. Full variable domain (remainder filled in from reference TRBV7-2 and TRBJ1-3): GAGVSQSPSNKVTEKGKDVELRCDPISGHTALYWYRQSLGQGLEFLIYFQGNSAPDKSGLPSDRFSAERTGGSVSTLTIQRTQQEDSAVYLCASSLGPMGGNTIYFGEGSWLTVV.

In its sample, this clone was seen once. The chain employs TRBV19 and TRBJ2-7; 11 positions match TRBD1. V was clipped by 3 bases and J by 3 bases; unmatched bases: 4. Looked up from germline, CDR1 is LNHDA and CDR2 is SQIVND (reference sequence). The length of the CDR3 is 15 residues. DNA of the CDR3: TGTGCCAGTAGTATCACCGGGACAGGGGGCTACGAGCAGTACTTC. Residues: CASSITGTGGYEQYF.

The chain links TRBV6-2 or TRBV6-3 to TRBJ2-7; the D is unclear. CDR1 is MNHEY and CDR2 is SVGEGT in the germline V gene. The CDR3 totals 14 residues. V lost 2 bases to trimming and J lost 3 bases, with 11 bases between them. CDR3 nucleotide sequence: TGTGCCAGCAGTTACAGTACAGACCGCTACGAGCAGTACTTC. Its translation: CASSYSTDRYEQYF.

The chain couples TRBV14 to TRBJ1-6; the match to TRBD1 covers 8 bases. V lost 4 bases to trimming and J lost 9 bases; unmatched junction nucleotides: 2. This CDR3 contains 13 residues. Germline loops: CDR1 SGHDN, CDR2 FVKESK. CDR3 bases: TGTGCCAGCAGCCGGACAGGGAGTTCACCCCTCCACTTT. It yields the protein CASSRTGSSPLHF.

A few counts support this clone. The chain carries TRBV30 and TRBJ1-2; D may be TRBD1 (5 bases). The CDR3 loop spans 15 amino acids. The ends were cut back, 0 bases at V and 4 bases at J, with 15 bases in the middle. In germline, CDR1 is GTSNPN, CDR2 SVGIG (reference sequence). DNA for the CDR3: TGTGCCTGGAGTGTCAACCCGCGCAGGGCCTATGGCTACACCTTC. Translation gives CAWSVNPRRAYGYTF.

CDR3 sequence reads: CASSGFGTGESPLHF. CDR3 bases: TGTGCCAGCAGCGGTTTTGGGACAGGGGAGTCACCCCTCCACTTT. The chain links TRBV25-1 to TRBJ1-6; TRBD1 agrees at 10 bases. This CDR3 contains 15 residues. Losses at the gene ends were 6 bases for V and 10 bases for J; bases not matched to a gene: 9. CDR1 and CDR2 from the germline V gene are MGHDK and SYGVNS.

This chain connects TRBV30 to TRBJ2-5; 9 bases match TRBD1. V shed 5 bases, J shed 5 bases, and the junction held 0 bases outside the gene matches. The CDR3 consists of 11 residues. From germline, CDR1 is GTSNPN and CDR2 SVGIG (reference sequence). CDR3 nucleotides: TGTGCCTGGGGGACAGGGGAGACCCAGTACTTC. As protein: CAWGTGETQYF.

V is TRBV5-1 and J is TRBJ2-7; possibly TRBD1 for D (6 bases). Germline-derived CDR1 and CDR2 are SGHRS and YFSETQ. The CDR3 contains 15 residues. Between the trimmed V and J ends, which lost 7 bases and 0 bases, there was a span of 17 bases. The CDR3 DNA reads TGCGCCAGCTACCGGGGACAAACGAGCTCCTACGAGCAGTACTTC. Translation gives CASYRGQTSSYEQYF. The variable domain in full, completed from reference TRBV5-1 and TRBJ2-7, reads KAGVTQTPRYLIKTRGQQVTLSCSPISGHRSVSWYQQTPGQGLQFLFEYFSETQRNKGNFPGRFSGRQFSNSRSEMNVSTLELGDSALYLCASYRGQTSSYEQYFGPGTRLTVT.

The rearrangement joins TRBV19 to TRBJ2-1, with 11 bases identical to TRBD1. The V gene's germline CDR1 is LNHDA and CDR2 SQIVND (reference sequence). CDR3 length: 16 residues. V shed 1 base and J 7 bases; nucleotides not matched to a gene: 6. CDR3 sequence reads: CASSIGGQGAGNEQFF. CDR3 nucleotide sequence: TGTGCCAGTAGTATAGGCGGACAGGGGGCAGGAAATGAGCAGTTCTTC.

The CDR3 DNA follows: TGTGCCAGCAGGCCCGGGACAGGGGTGAGGCTAAATTCACCCCTCCACTTT. This translates into CASRPGTGVRLNSPLHF. V and J are TRBV25-1 and TRBJ1-6, with TRBD1 matching over 10 bases. Losses at the gene ends were 6 bases for V and 7 bases for J; bases not matched to a gene: 12. This CDR3 is 17 amino acids long. Looked up from germline, CDR1 is MGHDK and CDR2 is SYGVNS.

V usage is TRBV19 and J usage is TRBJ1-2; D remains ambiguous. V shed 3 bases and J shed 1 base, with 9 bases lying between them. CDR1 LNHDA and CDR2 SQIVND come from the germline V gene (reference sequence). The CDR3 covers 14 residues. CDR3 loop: CASSIDNRNYGYTF. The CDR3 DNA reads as TGTGCCAGTAGTATCGACAACCGTAACTATGGCTACACCTTC.

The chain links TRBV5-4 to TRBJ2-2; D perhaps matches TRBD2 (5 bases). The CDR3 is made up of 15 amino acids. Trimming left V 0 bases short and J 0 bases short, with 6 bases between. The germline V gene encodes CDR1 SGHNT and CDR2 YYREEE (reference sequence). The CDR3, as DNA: TGTGCCAGCAGCTTGGGTAGCGCGAACACCGGGGAGCTGTTTTTT. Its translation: CASSLGSANTGELFF. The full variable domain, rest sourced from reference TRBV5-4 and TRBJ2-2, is ETGVTQSPTHLIKTRGQQVTLRCSSQSGHNTVSWYQQALGQGPQFIFQYYREEENGRGNFPPRFSGLQFPNYSSELNVNALELDDSALYLCASSLGSANTGELFFGEGSRLTVL.

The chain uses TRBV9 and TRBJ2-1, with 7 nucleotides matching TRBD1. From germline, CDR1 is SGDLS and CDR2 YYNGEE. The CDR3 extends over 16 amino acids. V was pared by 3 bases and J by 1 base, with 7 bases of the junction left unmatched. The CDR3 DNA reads TGTGCCAGCAGCGGATCCGGGACAGTATCCTACAATGAGCAGTTCTTC. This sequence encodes CASSGSGTVSYNEQFF.

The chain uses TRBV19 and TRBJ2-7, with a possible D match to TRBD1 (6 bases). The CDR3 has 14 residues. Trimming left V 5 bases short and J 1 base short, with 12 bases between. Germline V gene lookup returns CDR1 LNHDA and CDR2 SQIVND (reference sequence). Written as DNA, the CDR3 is TGTGCCAGTAGTTCAAATGGACAGTCCTACGAGCAGTACTTC. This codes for CASSSNGQSYEQYF.

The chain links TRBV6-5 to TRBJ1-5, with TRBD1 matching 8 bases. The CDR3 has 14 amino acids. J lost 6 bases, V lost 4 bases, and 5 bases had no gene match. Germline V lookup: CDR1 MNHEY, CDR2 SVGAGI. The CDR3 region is CASSWTGMGQPQHF. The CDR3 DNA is TGTGCCAGCAGTTGGACAGGGATGGGTCAGCCCCAGCATTTT.

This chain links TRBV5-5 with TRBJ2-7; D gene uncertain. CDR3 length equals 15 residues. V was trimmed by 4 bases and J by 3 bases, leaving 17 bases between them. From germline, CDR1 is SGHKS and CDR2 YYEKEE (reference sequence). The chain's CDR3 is CASSQNQKSVYEQYF. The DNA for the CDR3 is TGTGCCAGCAGCCAAAATCAAAAATCGGTCTACGAGCAGTACTTC.